Shown below are 12 T cell receptor beta chains from a single sample sequenced in a study of cytomegalovirus exposure and HLA in healthy donors. The primer mix had 60 Vbeta and 13 Jbeta primers. Measured with immunoSEQ multiplex PCR; TCRdb has only the in-frame clones, and not every one. The sample records roughly 110,000 clones, over 80% being singletons. Source material: PBMCs. The receptors originated from a man aged 25 to 40 in good health and CMV-seropositive.

The chain employs TRBV27 and TRBJ1-2; TRBD1 might be the D (6 bases). The ends were cut back, 2 bases at V and 2 bases at J, with 9 bases in the middle. Germline V CDR1 and CDR2: MNHEY, SMNVEV (reference sequence). The CDR3 is 14 amino acids. The CDR3 DNA is TGTGCCAGCAGTTTAAACAGGGCCAACTATGGCTACACCTTC. It specifies CASSLNRANYGYTF.

The chain links TRBV5-4 to TRBJ2-5; no firm D call. CDR3 length equals 12 residues. The V end lost 2 bases, the J end lost 5 bases, and 7 bases lay between the germline ends. Germline assignment: CDR1 SGHNT and CDR2 YYREEE (reference sequence). CDR3 sequence: CASSFPQETQYF. CDR3 bases: TGTGCCAGCAGCTTTCCCCAGGAGACCCAGTACTTC.

In DNA, the CDR3 is TGTGCCAGCAGCTTTGCGGGAGTGGTGGGCAATGAGCAGTTCTTC. This encodes CASSFAGVVGNEQFF. The chain combines TRBV5-6 with TRBJ2-1, with 7 bases that match TRBD2. This CDR3 region has 15 residues. Germline V lookup: CDR1 SGHDT, CDR2 YYEEEE. After removal of 2 bases from V and 6 bases from J, the junction contained 8 bases not matched to a gene. The full variable domain, with the rest looked up from reference TRBV5-6 and TRBJ2-1, is DAGVTQSPTHLIKTRGQQVTLRCSPKSGHDTVSWYQQALGQGPQFIFQYYEEEERQRGNFPDRFSGHQFPNYSSELNVNALLLGDSALYLCASSFAGVVGNEQFFGPGTRLTVL.

V usage is TRBV5-5 and J usage is TRBJ1-1; D may be TRBD1 (6 bases). There are 14 residues in the CDR3. The V end lost 4 bases, the J end lost 1 base, and 11 bases lay between the germline ends. The V gene's germline CDR1 is SGHKS and CDR2 YYEKEE (reference sequence). CDR3 region: CASSPTGQNTEAFF. CDR3 DNA: TGTGCCAGCAGCCCGACAGGTCAGAACACTGAAGCTTTCTTT.

As to this clone: The identical CDR3 is also encoded by other nucleotide sequences in the sample. CDR3 DNA sequence: TGTGCCAGCTCACCGGACAGAGACTATGGCTACACCTTC. Amino acids: CASSPDRDYGYTF. V gene TRBV18 combines with J gene TRBJ1-2; possibly TRBD1 for D (6 bases). Germline V lookup: CDR1 KGHSH, CDR2 LQKENI. Trimming stripped 3 bases from V and 3 bases from J, with 8 bases between. The CDR3 covers 13 residues.

This sequence joins TRBV19 and TRBJ2-5; D uncertain. The DNA end lines up better with TRBJ2-7; the J call may be wrong. The CDR3 extends over 12 amino acids. The V gene's germline CDR1 is LNHDA and CDR2 SQIVND (reference sequence). CDR3 amino acids: CASSTSGFEQYF. As DNA, the CDR3 is TGTGCCAGTAGCACATCGGGTTTCGAGCAGTACTTC.

The rearrangement uses TRBV6-1 and TRBJ2-2; D remains unclear. V was cut by 10 bases and J by 3 bases, with 15 bases left in between. The germline V gene encodes CDR1 MNHNS and CDR2 SASEGT. The CDR3 loop spans 14 amino acids. The DNA of the CDR3 is TGTGCCACCGCCGCTACCTATGACACCGGGGAGCTGTTTTTT. Translating it yields CATAATYDTGELFF.

This clone has only one observation. At one end, the junction sequence differs from germline, possibly due to a read error. This chain uses TRBV13 with TRBJ2-5; perhaps TRBD2 as D (5 bases). Germline V CDR1 and CDR2: PRHDT, FYEKMQ (reference sequence). This CDR3 comprises 15 residues. CDR3 amino acids: CASSLVSGWVEAQYF. The CDR3 nucleotides read TGTGCCAGCAGCTTAGTTTCGGGGTGGGTAGAGGCCCAGTACTTC.

The chain employs TRBV19 and TRBJ1-1; D ambiguous. Germline CDR1 LNHDA, CDR2 SQIVND (reference sequence). This CDR3 has 14 residues. With 3 bases removed from V and 3 bases from J, the gap between germline ends came to 11 bases. The CDR3 region is CASSMWREDTEAFF. Written as DNA, the CDR3 is TGTGCCAGTAGTATGTGGAGGGAGGACACTGAAGCTTTCTTT.

Regarding this clone: Other DNA sequences within the sample encode an identical CDR3. The CDR3: CASSVTGTGGYEQYF. The CDR3, as DNA: TGCGCCAGCAGCGTAACCGGGACAGGAGGCTACGAGCAGTACTTC. The genes are TRBV5-1 and TRBJ2-7; 8 bases align to TRBD1. The CDR3 has 15 residues. The germline gives CDR1 SGHRS, CDR2 YFSETQ. V lost 4 bases, J lost 3 bases, and 9 bases stayed unmatched.

This chain uses TRBV27 with TRBJ2-7; perhaps TRBD2 as D (5 bases). The CDR3 spans 13 residues. CDR1 MNHEY and CDR2 SMNVEV come from the germline V gene (reference sequence). Trimming left V 4 bases short and J 1 base short, with 8 bases between. CDR3 residues: CASSSPGSYEQYF. CDR3 DNA sequence: TGTGCCAGCAGTTCCCCGGGGTCCTACGAGCAGTACTTC.

The chain has TRBV4-1 and TRBJ1-6, with a weak D call TRBD1 (5 bases). The CDR3 contains 15 residues. CDR1 is MGHRA, CDR2 YSYEKL, per germline. V was shortened by 4 bases and J by 9 bases, with 16 bases between the two germline ends. DNA for the CDR3: TGCGCCAGCAGCCGGAGTCGGGGGAGTAGTTCACCCCTCCACTTT. This encodes CASSRSRGSSSPLHF.